This is a list of T cell receptor beta chains from one sample in a study of monozygotic twins with cystic fibrosis. The table came from immunoSEQ multiplex PCR; TCRdb's copy has only in-frame clones and leaves some out. The data show approximately 17,000 clones, around 96% seen once. The sample was blood. These receptors originate from a girl aged 2 to 9 with cystic fibrosis. Each CDR3 is given with its conserved first and last residue. A D gene is named only where the DNA matches it firmly. Part of the rows lack a size; the others show once, few, many or a class for expanded clones.

V gene: TRBV18
J gene: TRBJ2-4
clone size: once
D gene: TRBD2
CDR3 DNA: TGTGCCAGCTCACCAGGGACTAGATCAAACATTCAGTACTTC
CDR3 protein: CASSPGTRSNIQYF

V gene: TRBV6-5
J gene: TRBJ2-7
clone size: NA
D gene: NA
CDR3 DNA: TGTGCCAGCAGTTACTCGACCCCTAGCGACTCCTACGAGCAGTACTTC
CDR3 protein: CASSYSTPSDSYEQYF

V gene: TRBV14
J gene: TRBJ1-6
clone size: NA
D gene: NA
CDR3 DNA: TGTGCCAGCAGCCAAGCCGATGGGGGGTACCATAATTCACCCCTCCACTTT
CDR3 protein: CASSQADGGYHNSPLHF

V gene: TRBV6-5
J gene: TRBJ1-2
clone size: NA
D gene: TRBD1
CDR3 DNA: TGTGCCAGCAGGGGGACAGGGCCCTATGGCTACACCTTC
CDR3 protein: CASRGTGPYGYTF

V gene: TRBV6-6
J gene: TRBJ1-2
clone size: NA
D gene: NA
CDR3 DNA: TGTGCCAGCAGTTCAGTACAGGGCGGGTATGGCTACACCTTC
CDR3 protein: CASSSVQGGYGYTF

V gene: TRBV30
J gene: TRBJ1-5
clone size: NA
D gene: NA
CDR3 DNA: TGTGCCTGGAGTGTACGATTCGGGTTTGGTCAGCCCCAGCATTTT
CDR3 protein: CAWSVRFGFGQPQHF

V gene: TRBV27
J gene: TRBJ2-7
clone size: NA
D gene: NA
CDR3 DNA: TGTGCCAGCAGGGGGAAGCCCGTTTACGAGCAGTACTTC
CDR3 protein: CASRGKPVYEQYF

V gene: TRBV5-4
J gene: TRBJ2-2
clone size: NA
D gene: TRBD2
CDR3 DNA: TGTGCCAGCAGCCCAAAGACTAGCGGGGGGGCCACCGGGGAGCTGTTTTTT
CDR3 protein: CASSPKTSGGATGELFF

V gene: TRBV27
J gene: TRBJ2-5
clone size: NA
D gene: NA
CDR3 DNA: TGTGCCAGCAGTTTATCGGCAGGGGGGGAGACCCAGTACTTC
CDR3 protein: CASSLSAGGETQYF

V gene: TRBV5-1
J gene: TRBJ1-1
clone size: NA
D gene: TRBD1
CDR3 DNA: TGCGCCAGCAGCTCACGACAGGGTAGCACTGAAGCTTTCTTT
CDR3 protein: CASSSRQGSTEAFF

V gene: TRBV11-2
J gene: TRBJ1-1
clone size: NA
D gene: NA
CDR3 DNA: TGTGCCAGCAGCTTAGATCGGGACACTGAAGCTTTCTTT
CDR3 protein: CASSLDRDTEAFF

V gene: TRBV25-1
J gene: TRBJ2-1
clone size: once
D gene: TRBD2
CDR3 DNA: TGTGCCAGCAAAGGACTAGCGGCCAATGAGCAGTTCTTC
CDR3 protein: CASKGLAANEQFF

V gene: TRBV11-3
J gene: TRBJ2-7
clone size: NA
D gene: NA
CDR3 DNA: TGTGCCAGCAGCTTAGATGTGGGCGGATTGGGAGAGCAGTACTTC
CDR3 protein: CASSLDVGGLGEQYF

V gene: TRBV7-9
J gene: TRBJ1-6
clone size: NA
D gene: NA
CDR3 DNA: TGTGCCAGCAGCCCACTCCTCCCCCCCGGGCCCATTTATAATTCACCCCTCCACTTT
CDR3 protein: CASSPLLPPGPIYNSPLHF

V gene: TRBV18
J gene: TRBJ1-2
clone size: NA
D gene: NA
CDR3 DNA: TGTGCCAGCTCACCCCCGTCTGAGAATGGCTACACCTTC
CDR3 protein: CASSPPSENGYTF

V gene: TRBV4-3
J gene: TRBJ1-4
clone size: NA
D gene: NA
CDR3 DNA: TGCGCCAGCAGCCAAGACACAGGCTCAAATGAAAAACTGTTTTTT
CDR3 protein: CASSQDTGSNEKLFF

V gene: TRBV7-2
J gene: TRBJ2-3
clone size: NA
D gene: TRBD2
CDR3 DNA: TGTGCCAGCAGCTTACTGGGCGGGGGGCTCACAGATACGCAGTATTTT
CDR3 protein: CASSLLGGGLTDTQYF

V gene: TRBV9
J gene: TRBJ1-6
clone size: NA
D gene: TRBD1
CDR3 DNA: TGTGCCAGCAGCGTCTCCCCGGGAGGGACAGGGAGGAAAAGTCTGCGTAATTCACCCCTCCACTTT
CDR3 protein: CASSVSPGGTGRKSLRNSPLHF

V gene: TRBV5-6
J gene: TRBJ1-3
clone size: NA
D gene: NA
CDR3 DNA: TGTGCCAGCAGCTTTGGGGGCAGGGGCCTATTTGGAAACACCATATATTTT
CDR3 protein: CASSFGGRGLFGNTIYF

V gene: TRBV18
J gene: TRBJ1-3
clone size: NA
D gene: NA
CDR3 DNA: TGTGCCAGCTCAATCGGAACCTCTGGAAACACCATATATTTT
CDR3 protein: CASSIGTSGNTIYF

V gene: TRBV6-5
J gene: TRBJ1-2
clone size: once
D gene: TRBD1
CDR3 DNA: TGTGCCAGCAGCCGACAGGGCCCCTATGGCTACACCTTC
CDR3 protein: CASSRQGPYGYTF

V gene: TRBV6-1
J gene: TRBJ2-7
clone size: NA
D gene: TRBD1
CDR3 DNA: TGTGCCAGCAGTGACCGGGACAGGGGTTTGTACGAGCAGTACTTC
CDR3 protein: CASSDRDRGLYEQYF

V gene: TRBV7-2
J gene: TRBJ2-3
clone size: NA
D gene: NA
CDR3 DNA: TGTGCCAGCAGCTTAGACGGAGATACGCAGTATTTT
CDR3 protein: CASSLDGDTQYF

V gene: TRBV30
J gene: TRBJ1-2
clone size: few
D gene: NA
CDR3 DNA: TGTGCCTGGAGTGTTGGGGGCTCGGACTATGGCTACACCTTC
CDR3 protein: CAWSVGGSDYGYTF

V gene: TRBV29-1
J gene: TRBJ2-3
clone size: NA
D gene: NA
CDR3 DNA: TGCAGCGTTGAACTCTCCACAGATACGCAGTATTTT
CDR3 protein: CSVELSTDTQYF

V gene: TRBV15
J gene: TRBJ2-3
clone size: NA
D gene: NA
CDR3 DNA: TGTGCCACCAGGGATCGGGACTTTCCCGATACGCAGTATTTT
CDR3 protein: CATRDRDFPDTQYF

V gene: TRBV5-5
J gene: TRBJ2-7
clone size: once
D gene: NA
CDR3 DNA: TGTGCCAGCAGCTTGGGCCAGGGATGGGACGAGCAGTACTTC
CDR3 protein: CASSLGQGWDEQYF

V gene: TRBV6-5
J gene: TRBJ1-1
clone size: NA
D gene: NA
CDR3 DNA: TGTGCCAGCAGTCCCGGGGGGGGAGACACTGAAGCTTTCTTT
CDR3 protein: CASSPGGGDTEAFF

V gene: TRBV5-5
J gene: TRBJ1-2
clone size: once
D gene: NA
CDR3 DNA: TGTGCCAGCAGCTATACGGGAGGGAGCAACTATGGCTACACCTTC
CDR3 protein: CASSYTGGSNYGYTF

V gene: TRBV6-6
J gene: TRBJ2-7
clone size: NA
D gene: NA
CDR3 DNA: TGTGCCAGCAGTCACCCTGCGGCGGATAGCTTATACGAGCAGTACTTC
CDR3 protein: CASSHPAADSLYEQYF

V gene: TRBV7-2
J gene: TRBJ1-4
clone size: NA
D gene: NA
CDR3 DNA: TGTGCCAGCAGCTTACACCCAGGGTCATTTGAAAAACTGTTTTTT
CDR3 protein: CASSLHPGSFEKLFF

V gene: TRBV7-2
J gene: TRBJ1-3
clone size: NA
D gene: NA
CDR3 DNA: TGTGCCAGCAGCTTTTCGATCCCTGGAAACACCATATATTTT
CDR3 protein: CASSFSIPGNTIYF

V gene: TRBV6-5
J gene: TRBJ2-2
clone size: NA
D gene: NA
CDR3 DNA: TGTGCCAGCAGTCCGCTACTATTCTTCGCCGGGGAGCTGTTTTTT
CDR3 protein: CASSPLLFFAGELFF

V gene: TRBV29-1
J gene: TRBJ2-7
clone size: NA
D gene: TRBD1
CDR3 DNA: TGCAGCGTTGGGGGTGAGGCAGGGGGCCTCTACGAGCAGTACTTC
CDR3 protein: CSVGGEAGGLYEQYF

V gene: TRBV19
J gene: TRBJ2-7
clone size: once
D gene: NA
CDR3 DNA: TGTGCCAGTAGTAGGCAGAGGGGTACTGGCGAGCAGTACTTC
CDR3 protein: CASSRQRGTGEQYF

V gene: TRBV10-3
J gene: TRBJ1-2
clone size: NA
D gene: TRBD1
CDR3 DNA: TGTGCCATCAGTGAGGAGACAGGGGTTGATGGCTACACCTTC
CDR3 protein: CAISEETGVDGYTF

V gene: TRBV30
J gene: TRBJ1-3
clone size: once
D gene: NA
CDR3 DNA: TGTGCCTGGAGTGGGCCTAGCTCTGGAAACACCATATATTTT
CDR3 protein: CAWSGPSSGNTIYF

V gene: TRBV25-1
J gene: TRBJ1-2
clone size: once
D gene: NA
CDR3 DNA: TGTGCCAGCAGCGAAGAGGGCTATTCCTCTGGCTACACCTTC
CDR3 protein: CASSEEGYSSGYTF

V gene: TRBV12-5
J gene: TRBJ1-1
clone size: once
D gene: NA
CDR3 DNA: TGTGCTAGTGGTTTGATGTCGGGGAGCACTGAAGCTTTCTTT
CDR3 protein: CASGLMSGSTEAFF

V gene: TRBV7-9
J gene: TRBJ1-1
clone size: NA
D gene: TRBD1
CDR3 DNA: TGTGCCAGCAGCCCAAGGAGGGGGCAGGGTGAAGCTTTCTTT
CDR3 protein: CASSPRRGQGEAFF

V gene: TRBV27
J gene: TRBJ1-5
clone size: NA
D gene: TRBD1
CDR3 DNA: TGTGCCAGCAGGCCTAGCGGCCTTACAGGGGTTTTAAATCAGCCCCAGCATTTT
CDR3 protein: CASRPSGLTGVLNQPQHF

V gene: TRBV5-1
J gene: TRBJ2-1
clone size: NA
D gene: NA
CDR3 DNA: TGCGCCAGCAGCTTGGATGGGGGTTCCTACAATGAGCAGTTCTTC
CDR3 protein: CASSLDGGSYNEQFF

V gene: TRBV9
J gene: TRBJ1-3
clone size: NA
D gene: NA
CDR3 DNA: TGTGCCAGCAGCCCGGGACATTCGAGCTCTGGAAACACCATATATTTT
CDR3 protein: CASSPGHSSSGNTIYF

V gene: TRBV18
J gene: TRBJ1-1
clone size: NA
D gene: NA
CDR3 DNA: TGTGCCAGCTCTCCCAGGGAGGGCACTGAAGCTTTCTTT
CDR3 protein: CASSPREGTEAFF

V gene: TRBV14
J gene: TRBJ1-2
clone size: once
D gene: TRBD1
CDR3 DNA: TGTGCCAGCAGCCCGGGACAGGTCCACTATGGCTACACCTTC
CDR3 protein: CASSPGQVHYGYTF